The clone carrying this T cell receptor beta chain was seen repeatedly, ten times or more. These data come from a study of T cell repertoires in cytomegalovirus infection. Looking at the study overall: Public TCR beta signatures provided an indication of both CMV infection and a matching HLA type.

TCRdb re-called the reads with MiXCR, one entry per CDR3 protein. This table holds 480,000 or so distinct CDR3 sequences, approximately 10% found once. This CDR3 has 17 amino acids. Germline V CDR1 and CDR2: SGHTA, FQGNSA. V gave up 2 bases and J gave up 1 base, with 16 bases separating them. The chain has TRBV7-2 and TRBJ2-3; no definite D call. The sequence was obtained from a human donor in good health (CMV status not recorded). Some clones in this sample may be carry-over from other donors' samples. The sample comprised PBMCs. CDR3 amino acids: CASSLNGPGWGTDTQYF. The CDR3 DNA sequence: TGTGCCAGCAGCTTAAATGGGCCTGGGTGGGGCACAGATACGCAGTATTTT.